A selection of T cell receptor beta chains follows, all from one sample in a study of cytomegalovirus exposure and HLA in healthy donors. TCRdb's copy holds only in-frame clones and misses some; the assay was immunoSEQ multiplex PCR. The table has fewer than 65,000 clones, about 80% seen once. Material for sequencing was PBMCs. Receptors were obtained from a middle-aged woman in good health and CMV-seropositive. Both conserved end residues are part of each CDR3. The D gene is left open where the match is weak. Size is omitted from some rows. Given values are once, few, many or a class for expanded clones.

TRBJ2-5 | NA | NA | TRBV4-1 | CASSQDRDKQYF | TGCGCCAGCAGCCAAGATCGGGACAAGCAGTACTTC
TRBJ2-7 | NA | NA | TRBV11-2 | CASSSLRGTLTRYEQYF | TGTGCCAGCAGCTCCCTCAGGGGAACCCTCACCCGGTACGAGCAGTACTTC
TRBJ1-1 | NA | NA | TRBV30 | CARGRTVGDTEAFF | TGTGCCCGAGGGCGGACAGTTGGGGACACTGAAGCTTTCTTT
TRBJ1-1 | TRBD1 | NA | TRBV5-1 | CASSPSGTGVTEAFF | TGCGCCAGCAGCCCCTCCGGGACAGGGGTCACTGAAGCTTTCTTT
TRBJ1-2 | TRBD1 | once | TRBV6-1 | CASSGRGGQGFYGYTF | TGTGCCAGCAGTGGCAGGGGAGGACAGGGGTTCTATGGCTACACCTTC
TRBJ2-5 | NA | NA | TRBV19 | CASSTYGQGQETQYF | TGTGCCAGTAGTACCTACGGCCAGGGTCAAGAGACCCAGTACTTC
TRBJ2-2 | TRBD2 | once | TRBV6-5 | CAIRGGADTGELFF | TGTGCCATTCGCGGGGGGGCCGACACCGGGGAGCTGTTTTTT
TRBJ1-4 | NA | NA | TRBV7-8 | CASSSGWSNEKLFF | TGTGCCAGCAGCTCAGGGTGGTCTAATGAAAAACTGTTTTTT
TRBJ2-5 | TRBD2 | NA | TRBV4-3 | CASSPRTSGGQETQYF | TGCGCCAGCAGCCCGCGGACTAGCGGAGGTCAAGAGACCCAGTACTTC
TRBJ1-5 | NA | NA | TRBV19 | CAGGNSNQPQHF | TGTGCCGGAGGGAATAGCAATCAGCCCCAGCATTTT
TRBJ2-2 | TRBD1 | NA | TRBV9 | CASSAGTGYDGELFF | TGTGCCAGCAGCGCCGGGACAGGGTACGACGGGGAGCTGTTTTTT
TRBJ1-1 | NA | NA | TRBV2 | CASRRSGPAEAFF | TGTGCCAGCAGGAGGAGCGGGCCGGCTGAAGCTTTCTTT
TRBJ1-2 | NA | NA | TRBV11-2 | CASSLTWWSERLNYGYTF | TGTGCCAGCAGCTTAACCTGGTGGAGCGAGCGGCTTAACTATGGCTACACCTTC
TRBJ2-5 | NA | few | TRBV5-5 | CASSLSGKETQYF | TGTGCCAGCAGCTTGTCCGGGAAAGAGACCCAGTACTTC
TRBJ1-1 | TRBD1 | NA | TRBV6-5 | CASNGQGGTEAFF | TGTGCCAGCAATGGACAGGGGGGCACTGAAGCTTTCTTT
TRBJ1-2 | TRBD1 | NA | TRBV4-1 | CASSQVATGSDYGYTF | TGCGCCAGCAGCCAAGTCGCGACAGGGAGCGACTATGGCTACACCTTC
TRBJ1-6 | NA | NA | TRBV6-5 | CASAGDNSPLHF | TGTGCCAGCGCAGGGGATAATTCACCCCTCCACTTT
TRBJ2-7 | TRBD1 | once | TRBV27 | CASITGQVSYEQYF | TGTGCCAGTATTACCGGACAGGTGTCCTACGAGCAGTACTTC
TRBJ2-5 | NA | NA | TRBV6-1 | CASSDQVQETQYF | TGTGCCAGCAGCGACCAGGTTCAAGAGACCCAGTACTTC
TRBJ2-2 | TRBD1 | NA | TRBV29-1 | CSATKAAGGNTGELFF | TGCAGCGCCACTAAGGCGGCAGGGGGGAACACCGGGGAGCTGTTTTTT
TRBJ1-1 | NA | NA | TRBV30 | CAWSRTANTEAFF | TGTGCCTGGAGTCGGACAGCGAACACTGAAGCTTTCTTT
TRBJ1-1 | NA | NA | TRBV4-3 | CASSQDTGYTEAFF | TGCGCCAGCAGCCAAGATACGGGGTACACTGAAGCTTTCTTT
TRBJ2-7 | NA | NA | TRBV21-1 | CASTKDRGRAYEQYF | TGTGCCAGCACCAAAGATCGGGGGAGGGCCTACGAGCAGTACTTC
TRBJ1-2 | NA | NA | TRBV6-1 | CASSPSPESGYGYTF | TGTGCCAGCAGTCCTAGCCCGGAGTCGGGCTATGGCTACACCTTC
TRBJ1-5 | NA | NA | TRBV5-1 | CASRPDRVPSSSQPQHF | TGCGCCAGCAGACCGGACAGAGTGCCTAGTAGCAGTCAGCCCCAGCATTTT
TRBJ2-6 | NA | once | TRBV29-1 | CSVAGTGANVLTF | TGCAGCGTCGCAGGGACTGGGGCCAACGTCCTGACTTTC
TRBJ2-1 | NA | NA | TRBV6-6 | CASSYSRNEQFF | TGTGCCAGCAGTTACTCGCGCAATGAGCAGTTCTTC
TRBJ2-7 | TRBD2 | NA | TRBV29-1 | CSVGTSRGAYEQYF | TGCAGCGTTGGAACCTCTCGGGGGGCCTACGAGCAGTACTTC
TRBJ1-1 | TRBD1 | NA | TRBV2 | CASSEGTGAPTLMNTEAFF | TGTGCCAGCAGTGAGGGGACAGGCGCCCCGACTCTTATGAACACTGAAGCTTTCTTT
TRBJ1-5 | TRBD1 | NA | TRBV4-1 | CASSLGTGNHQPQHF | TGCGCCAGCAGCCTAGGGACAGGGAATCATCAGCCCCAGCATTTT
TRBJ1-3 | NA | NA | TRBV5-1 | CASSQSPGTGNTIYF | TGCGCCAGCAGCCAAAGTCCCGGGACAGGAAACACCATATATTTT